The 30 T cell receptor beta chains presented below share a single source sample, sequenced in a study of spatial heterogeneity in lung cancer. Time point described: blood at routine non-recurrence follow-up after resection. TCRdb analysed the 5' RACE reads with MiXCR anew, one entry per CDR3 protein. Among 110,000 or so distinct CDR3 sequences listed, 10% to 14% were seen once. Source: PBMCs, taken at follow-up. These receptors all stem from a female donor with early-stage non-small cell lung cancer.

The chain combines TRBV12-3 or TRBV12-4 with TRBJ2-1, with D possibly matching TRBD1 (5 bases). The CDR3 is 14 amino acids. V was pared by 5 bases and J by 5 bases, with 13 bases between. The CDR3 sequence: CASSPGNNNNEQFF. CDR3 sequence (DNA): TGTGCCAGCAGTCCAGGGAACAACAACAATGAGCAGTTCTTC.

The genes are TRBV4-2 and TRBJ1-3; D not certain. Germline V lookup: CDR1 LGHNA, CDR2 YNFKEQ. The V and J ends lost 1 base and 0 bases respectively, with 10 bases between them. CDR3 length: 16 amino acids. The CDR3: CASSQGSRPSGNTIYF. CDR3 nucleotide sequence: TGTGCCAGCAGCCAAGGCTCCAGACCCTCTGGAAACACCATATATTTT.

This chain uses TRBV5-8 with TRBJ2-6, with unresolved D. The CDR3 runs 15 residues. Germline V gene lookup returns CDR1 SGHTS and CDR2 YDEGEE. V lost 2 bases and J lost 1, with 7 bases in between. This CDR3 is CASSLSKSGANVLTF. The CDR3 DNA follows: TGTGCCAGCAGCTTATCCAAGTCTGGGGCCAACGTCCTGACTTTC.

The chain combines TRBV29-1 with TRBJ1-1; D remains unclear. V dropped 4 bases and J dropped 2 bases, with 11 bases sitting between them. This CDR3 spans 13 amino acids. In germline, CDR1 is SQVTM, CDR2 ANQGSEA. The CDR3 loop is CSVVVQLNTEAFF. CDR3 nucleotides: TGCAGCGTTGTTGTTCAATTAAACACTGAAGCTTTCTTT.

The sample holds one count of this clonotype. The chain joins TRBV5-1 to TRBJ2-3; no reliable D call. V was shortened by 7 bases and J by 0 bases, with 12 bases between the two germline ends. Germline CDR1 reads SGHRS; CDR2 reads YFSETQ. The CDR3 runs to 14 residues. Written as DNA, the CDR3 is TGCGCCAGCCAACTCCAATCGAGCACAGATACGCAGTATTTT. As protein: CASQLQSSTDTQYF. Based on the CDR3 plus reference TRBV5-1 and TRBJ2-3, the full variable domain is KAGVTQTPRYLIKTRGQQVTLSCSPISGHRSVSWYQQTPGQGLQFLFEYFSETQRNKGNFPGRFSGRQFSNSRSEMNVSTLELGDSALYLCASQLQSSTDTQYFGPGTRLTVL.

This clonotype showed up many times. Written as DNA, the CDR3 is TGCAGCGTTAGGTTAGCGGGAGATACGCAGTATTTT. It yields the protein CSVRLAGDTQYF. This chain joins TRBV29-1 and TRBJ2-3; the match to TRBD2 covers 7 bases. This CDR3 spans 12 amino acids. Germline loops: CDR1 SQVTM, CDR2 ANQGSEA. Trimming cost V 5 bases and J 5 bases; bases outside gene matches: 4.

This clonotype came up a few times. V gene TRBV7-8 combines with J gene TRBJ1-5; 7 bases are shared with TRBD1. The CDR3 contains 17 residues. Germline V gives CDR1 SGHVS, CDR2 FQNEAQ. The V segment lost 4 bases and the J segment 11 bases; nucleotides outside the gene matches: 20. The CDR3 DNA sequence: TGTGCCAGCAGCTCAGGCGGGCGGGACAGTCTCTTTCGGTCCCAGCATTTT. This codes for CASSSGGRDSLFRSQHF.

This clonotype was seen only a few times. The chain carries TRBV2 and TRBJ2-1, with 7 bases that match TRBD2. The CDR3 runs 13 residues. The V gene's germline CDR1 is SNHLY and CDR2 FYNNEI. The V and J ends lost 7 bases and 8 bases, in that order; junction bases with no gene match: 8. The CDR3 sequence is CASNGGSGDEQFF. The DNA for the CDR3 is TGTGCCAGCAACGGCGGGAGTGGCGATGAGCAGTTCTTC.

This sequence joins TRBV5-3 and TRBJ2-2; 11 nucleotides align to TRBD2. TRBV5-3 falls under the ORF class, with uncertain function. The CDR3 contains 16 residues. Trimming cost V 4 bases and J 4 bases; bases outside gene matches: 6. The chain's CDR3 is CARSPRLAGGTGELFF. CDR3 nucleotide sequence: TGTGCCAGAAGCCCCCGGCTAGCGGGAGGCACCGGGGAGCTGTTTTTT.

This clonotype was seen more than once but under ten times. CDR3 region: CASSSGFRGYGYTF. DNA for the CDR3: TGTGCCAGTTCCTCTGGGTTTCGAGGTTATGGCTACACCTTC. This chain joins TRBV19 and TRBJ1-2, with unresolved D. The V gene's germline CDR1 is LNHDA and CDR2 SQIVND (reference sequence). Deletions cut 8 bases from V and 5 bases from J, with 18 bases between. The CDR3 covers 14 residues.

This clonotype was recorded at least ten times. The chain is built from TRBV7-8 and TRBJ1-3; D not certain. V was cut by 5 bases and J by 5 bases, with 16 bases left in between. The germline gives CDR1 SGHVS, CDR2 FQNEAQ. The CDR3 consists of 15 residues. In DNA form, the CDR3 reads TGTGCCAGCAGCCAAGGACCAAAACCCCGAAACACCATATATTTT. It yields the protein CASSQGPKPRNTIYF.

This clonotype was counted between two and nine times. The V call is TRBV7-2, the J call TRBJ2-7; TRBD1 or TRBD2 may be the D gene (5 bases each). Per the germline V gene, CDR1 is SGHTA and CDR2 is FQGNSA. The germline V and J ends were trimmed by 5 bases and 2 bases, with 16 bases remaining between them. This CDR3 is 15 amino acids long. The CDR3 protein is CASSHPGRRTYEQYF. DNA of the CDR3: TGTGCCAGCAGCCACCCGGGACGGAGGACCTACGAGCAGTACTTC.

This clonotype has a handful of counts. This chain joins TRBV27 and TRBJ2-3; 14 bases map to TRBD2. The CDR3 contains 19 residues. V shed 10 bases, J shed 3 bases, and the junction held 18 bases outside the gene matches. In germline, CDR1 is MNHEY, CDR2 SMNVEV (reference sequence). The CDR3: CATETRRLAGGEGTDTQYF. The CDR3 DNA is TGTGCCACCGAAACCAGGCGACTAGCGGGAGGGGAGGGAACAGATACGCAGTATTTT.

The chain is built from TRBV7-2 and TRBJ1-6, with D possibly matching TRBD1 (6 bases). Trimming took 2 bases from V and 0 from J, leaving 17 bases between them. The germline V gene has CDR1 SGHTA and CDR2 FQGNSA. This CDR3 has 19 residues. DNA for the CDR3: TGTGCCAGCAGCTTAAGACGGGGAACAGGGCCCTCCTATAATTCACCCCTCCACTTT. This encodes CASSLRRGTGPSYNSPLHF.

This clonotype was observed a handful of times. This chain uses TRBV9 with TRBJ1-2; TRBD1 might be the D (5 bases). CDR1 is SGDLS, CDR2 YYNGEE, per germline. Trimming removed 1 base from V and 6 bases from J, with 13 bases in between. This CDR3 is built from 14 residues. The CDR3 is CASSVLTGGDGYTF. The CDR3 DNA is TGTGCCAGCAGCGTACTGACCGGAGGGGATGGCTACACCTTC. The complete variable domain, with remaining parts taken from reference TRBV9 and TRBJ1-2, reads DSGVTQTPKHLITATGQRVTLRCSPRSGDLSVYWYQQSLDQGLQFLIQYYNGEERAKGNILERFSAQQFPDLHSELNLSSLELGDSALYFCASSVLTGGDGYTFGSGTRLTVV.

The chain is built from TRBV15 and TRBJ2-4; TRBD1 matches at 7 bases. The CDR3 length is 16 residues. Germline CDR1 and CDR2: LNHNV and YYDKDF (reference sequence). J gave up 6 bases and V 4 bases, and 12 bases lay outside the gene matches. The CDR3 here is CATSTTEAQGRNIQYF. CDR3 coding DNA: TGTGCCACCAGCACCACTGAGGCACAGGGGAGAAACATTCAGTACTTC. Using reference TRBV15 and TRBJ2-4 for the parts outside the CDR3, the full variable domain is DAMVIQNPRYQVTQFGKPVTLSCSQTLNHNVMYWYQQKSSQAPKLLFHYYDKDFNNEADTPDNFQSRRPNTSFCFLDIRSPGLGDTAMYLCATSTTEAQGRNIQYFGAGTRLSVL.

This clonotype was detected a few times. V gene TRBV28 combines with J gene TRBJ1-2; weak D call: TRBD1 (5 bases). From germline, CDR1 is MDHEN and CDR2 SYDVKM. Trimming cost V 3 bases and J 6 bases, with 8 bases left between them. This CDR3 contains 12 residues. CDR3 sequence reads: CASSFRQHGYTF. The CDR3 coding sequence is TGTGCCAGCAGTTTCCGACAGCATGGCTACACCTTC.

This clonotype was observed a handful of times. The chain links TRBV28 to TRBJ1-4; D not certain. The CDR3 contains 11 residues. CDR1 and CDR2 from the germline V gene are MDHEN and SYDVKM. Trimming removed 4 bases at V and 8 bases at J, with 5 bases between. This chain's CDR3 is CASSYREKLFF. In DNA, the CDR3 is TGTGCCAGCAGTTATCGGGAAAAACTGTTTTTT.

The chain recombines TRBV29-1 with TRBJ2-2, with D tentatively TRBD2 (5 bases). Per germline, CDR1 SQVTM and CDR2 ANQGSEA. The CDR3 totals 14 residues. V was clipped by 7 bases and J by 3 bases, with 15 bases between them. The CDR3 DNA reads TGCAGCGCCCGTCCCACGAGGGACACCGGGGAGCTGTTTTTT. Translating gives CSARPTRDTGELFF.

This clonotype was detected only a few times. This chain links TRBV3-1 with TRBJ1-1; D may be TRBD1 (5 bases). Germline V gene lookup returns CDR1 LGHDT and CDR2 YNNKEL (reference sequence). V lost 5 bases and J 1 base, leaving 17 bases between the germline ends. The CDR3 consists of 16 residues. The CDR3 DNA is TGTGCCAGCAGCTGGGGGATTTCCCGCAGGAACACTGAAGCTTTCTTT. It encodes CASSWGISRRNTEAFF.

The chain employs TRBV2 and TRBJ2-3; D assignment may be TRBD1 or TRBD2 (5 bases each). Per germline, CDR1 SNHLY and CDR2 FYNNEI. The V end lost 1 base, the J end lost 1 base, and 12 bases lay between the germline ends. CDR3 size: 16 residues. Here the CDR3 reads CASSEVNVGGTDTQYF. In nucleotides, the CDR3 is TGTGCCAGCAGTGAAGTCAACGTGGGGGGCACAGATACGCAGTATTTT.

This clonotype is classed as medium-sized. The rearrangement links TRBV6-5 to TRBJ2-5; TRBD1 agrees at 9 bases. Germline V gene data show CDR1 as MNHEY and CDR2 as SVGAGI. Unmatched junction bases numbered 5, after V lost 6 bases and J lost 3 bases. This CDR3 contains 14 residues. Here the CDR3 DNA reads TGTGCCAGCAGCGGGACAGGGTGGGAAGAGACCCAGTACTTC. Its translation: CASSGTGWEETQYF.

The V call is TRBV18, the J call TRBJ2-2; either TRBD1 or TRBD2 may supply D (5 bases each). This CDR3 is built from 16 residues. From germline, CDR1 is KGHSH and CDR2 LQKENI. Trimming left V 2 bases short and J 6 bases short, with 16 bases between. The CDR3 coding sequence is TGTGCCAGCTCACCAACGGGACGGTGGACCGCCGGGGAGCTGTTTTTT. Residues: CASSPTGRWTAGELFF.

This chain uses TRBV20-1 with TRBJ2-5; 11 positions match TRBD2. The CDR3 is 15 residues long. Trimming at V came to 3 bases and at J to 5 bases, leaving 8 bases not matched to a gene. Germline CDR1 DFQATT, CDR2 SNEGSKA (reference sequence). CDR3 bases: TGCAGTGCTAGCCCCCTAGCGGGAGGATCGGAGACCCAGTACTTC. This codes for CSASPLAGGSETQYF.

The V call is TRBV12-3 or TRBV12-4, the J call TRBJ2-3; no firm D call. The CDR3 length is 13 residues. V lost 2 bases to trimming and J lost 3 bases, with 6 bases between them. The CDR3 sequence: CASSLLTTDTQYF. CDR3 nucleotide sequence: TGTGCCAGCAGTTTACTCACGACAGATACGCAGTATTTT.

This clonotype was counted ten times or more. The J gene is TRBJ2-7, the V gene TRBV6-2 or TRBV6-3; no definite D call. Trimming shortened V by 0 bases and J by 2 bases, and 5 bases separated the two germline ends. This CDR3 is built from 13 residues. The germline V gene encodes CDR1 MNHEY and CDR2 SVGEGT. Here the CDR3 DNA reads TGTGCCAGCAGTTACTCGAGGACCTACGAGCAGTACTTC. Translation: CASSYSRTYEQYF.

This clonotype was detected only a few times. This chain joins TRBV24-1 and TRBJ2-3; 7 positions match TRBD2. Germline V gives CDR1 KGHDR, CDR2 SFDVKD. The CDR3 contains 15 residues. V lost 3 bases to trimming and J lost 0 bases; unmatched junction nucleotides: 2. The CDR3, as DNA: TGTGCCACCAGTGATAGCGGGACTAGCACAGATACGCAGTATTTT. This sequence encodes CATSDSGTSTDTQYF.

This clonotype came up a few times. The CDR3 sequence is CASSESLAGLNEQFF. CDR3 DNA: TGTGCCAGCAGTGAGAGCCTAGCGGGACTCAATGAGCAGTTCTTC. The J gene is TRBJ2-1, the V gene TRBV25-1, with 9 bases that match TRBD2. The CDR3 covers 15 residues. Germline-derived CDR1 and CDR2 are MGHDK and SYGVNS. V trimming: 3 bases; J trimming: 6 bases; junction bases outside the gene matches: 6.

The table lists this clonotype with a few counts. The chain carries TRBV20-1 and TRBJ1-3; 8 bases are a match to TRBD1. CDR1 DFQATT and CDR2 SNEGSKA come from the germline V gene (reference sequence). This CDR3 has 17 amino acids. V gave up 6 bases and J gave up 0 bases; unmatched junction bases: 13. CDR3 sequence: CSATTLTGALSGNTIYF. The DNA of the CDR3 is TGCAGTGCCACGACCCTGACAGGGGCCCTCTCTGGAAACACCATATATTTT.

This clonotype was recorded a few times. The chain carries TRBV12-3 or TRBV12-4 and TRBJ1-1; TRBD1 might be the D (5 bases). V dropped 2 bases and J dropped 4 bases, with 11 bases sitting between them. The CDR3 runs to 14 residues. The CDR3 loop is CASSLLQGGTEAFF. The DNA for the CDR3 is TGTGCCAGCAGTTTATTGCAGGGAGGCACTGAAGCTTTCTTT.